Listed below are T cell receptor beta chains from one sample, sequenced in a study of blood T cell repertoires in COVID-19. Only in-frame clones appear in the TCRdb table, and some are missing; sequencing was by immunoSEQ multiplex PCR. The sample yields 50,000 to 55,000 clones, 70% to 85% seen once. The specimen was peripheral blood. The receptors originated from a human donor in a cohort sampled during active COVID-19. Each CDR3 is given with its conserved first and last residue. A D gene is named only where the DNA matches it firmly. The size of a clone is reported for some rows only, either as once, few or many, or as a class for expanded clones.

CDR3aa	CDR3nt	v_gene	j_gene	d_gene	abundance
CASSFNTGQFF	TGTGCCAGCAGTTTCAACACGGGGCAGTTCTTC	TRBV12-3/TRBV12-4	TRBJ2-1	NA	NA
CATRDRTEAFF	TGTGCCACCCGGGACAGGACCGAAGCTTTCTTT	TRBV7-9	TRBJ1-1	TRBD1	medium-sized
CATARQGGTYNEQFF	TGTGCCACAGCGCGCCAGGGGGGAACTTACAATGAGCAGTTCTTC	TRBV19	TRBJ2-1	NA	NA
CASSFRTEAYGYTF	TGTGCCAGCAGTTTTAGGACAGAAGCATATGGCTACACCTTC	TRBV6-5	TRBJ1-2	NA	few
CSASIGSGGDDTQYF	TGCAGTGCTAGTATCGGGAGCGGGGGAGACGATACGCAGTATTTT	TRBV20-1	TRBJ2-3	TRBD2	NA
CASSQDRKGGANEKLFF	TGTGCCAGCAGCCAAGACAGAAAAGGGGGAGCTAATGAAAAACTGTTTTTT	TRBV3-1/TRBV3-2	TRBJ1-4	NA	NA
CASMDSGGSYNEQFF	TGTGCCAGCATGGACAGCGGGGGCTCCTACAATGAGCAGTTCTTC	TRBV25-1	TRBJ2-1	TRBD2	NA
CASSRTGISSNIQYF	TGTGCCAGCAGTCGGACAGGAATCTCATCAAACATTCAGTACTTC	TRBV27	TRBJ2-4	TRBD1	NA
CASSIGVGANYGYTF	TGTGCCAGTAGTATAGGGGTCGGGGCTAACTATGGCTACACCTTC	TRBV19	TRBJ1-2	NA	NA
CASSLALADYNEQFF	TGTGCCAGCAGCTTGGCACTAGCGGACTACAATGAGCAGTTCTTC	TRBV5-4	TRBJ2-1	TRBD2	NA
CASGRLRTNGYHEQFF	TGTGCTAGTGGACGCCTTAGGACTAACGGCTACCATGAGCAGTTCTTC	TRBV12-5	TRBJ2-1	NA	NA
CASSLAPALVAGAQETQYF	TGCGCCAGCAGCTTGGCCCCGGCCCTGGTAGCGGGGGCTCAAGAGACCCAGTACTTC	TRBV5-1	TRBJ2-5	TRBD2	NA